The sequence of this T cell receptor beta chain was determined in a study of blood T cell repertoires in COVID-19. V was pared by 1 base and J by 0 bases, with 10 bases between. The CDR3 contains 16 residues. Germline V lookup: CDR1 MNHEY, CDR2 SVGEGT. The table came from immunoSEQ multiplex PCR; TCRdb's copy has only in-frame clones and leaves some out. Here the sample spans 200,000 to 250,000 clones, approximately 80% being singletons. This chain joins TRBV6-2 or TRBV6-3 and TRBJ1-5; D ambiguous. This clonotype was obtained from a man aged 45-65 years with active or convalescent COVID-19. The material sequenced was peripheral blood. This CDR3 is CASSYWQSYSNQPQHF. For the CDR3, the DNA is TGTGCCAGCAGTTACTGGCAGTCTTATAGCAATCAGCCCCAGCATTTT.